One sample yielded the 21 T cell receptor beta chains listed below, sequenced in a study of blood T cell repertoires in COVID-19. Method: immunoSEQ multiplex PCR; TCRdb's copy keeps in-frame clones and lacks some. The data hold tens of thousands of clones, with 80% to 85% observed a single time. The sample taken for sequencing was peripheral blood. These receptors were collected from a human donor with acute or convalescent COVID-19. The donor label of this sample is uncertain.

The V call is TRBV19, the J call TRBJ1-2; D is uncertain. The CDR3 length is 16 residues. Trimming pared 1 base from V and 3 bases from J, leaving 15 bases between. Germline V CDR1 and CDR2: LNHDA, SQIVND (reference sequence). The CDR3 sequence: CASSIADGRGDYGYTF. CDR3 sequence (DNA): TGTGCCAGTAGTATAGCCGATGGACGGGGTGACTATGGCTACACCTTC.

This sequence joins TRBV5-4 and TRBJ2-7, with 11 bases lining up with TRBD2. The ends lost 0 bases at V and 6 bases at J; junction bases unmatched: 11. The germline V gene encodes CDR1 SGHNT and CDR2 YYREEE (reference sequence). The CDR3 covers 17 residues. CDR3 sequence (DNA): TGTGCCAGCAGCTTGGCCAATAGCGGGAGGGCTCTTTCCGAGCAGTACTTC. This gives the protein CASSLANSGRALSEQYF.

A word on this clone: A much larger clone sits a single nucleotide away, making a read error possible. The V and J genes are TRBV7-2 and TRBJ2-7, with 7 bases identical to TRBD2. Germline loops: CDR1 SGHTA, CDR2 FQGNSA. Trimming took 1 base from V and 7 from J; bases not matched to a gene: 4. This CDR3 region has 13 residues. DNA for the CDR3: TGTGCCAGCAGCTTAGAACTAGCGTATGAGCAGTACTTC. Its protein product is CASSLELAYEQYF.

V gene TRBV4-1 combines with J gene TRBJ2-7; D is possibly TRBD1 (6 bases). The germline CDR1 and CDR2 sequences are MGHRA and YSYEKL. This CDR3 spans 15 amino acids. Trimming cost V 4 bases and J 2 bases, with 15 bases left between them. The CDR3 spells CASSPFGRGTYEQYF. In nucleotides, the CDR3 is TGCGCCAGCAGCCCCTTTGGCAGGGGAACCTACGAGCAGTACTTC.

This sequence joins TRBV4-1 and TRBJ1-2; TRBD1 matches 7 bases. The CDR3 length is 17 residues. Trimming removed 1 base from V and 2 bases from J; junction bases left unmatched: 10. Germline CDR1 MGHRA, CDR2 YSYEKL. CDR3 region: CASSQGVIGTDNYGYTF. CDR3 coding DNA: TGCGCCAGCAGCCAAGGAGTTATTGGGACAGACAACTATGGCTACACCTTC.

In its sample, this clone was seen once. The chain joins TRBV5-1 to TRBJ2-2; 14 bases agree with TRBD2. This CDR3 is 16 amino acids long. Trimming at V came to 4 bases and at J to 4 bases, leaving 3 bases not matched to a gene. The germline CDR1 and CDR2 sequences are SGHRS and YFSETQ. This CDR3 reads CASSGTSGSSTGELFF. CDR3 nucleotide sequence: TGCGCCAGCAGCGGGACTAGCGGGAGTAGCACCGGGGAGCTGTTTTTT.

The chain recombines TRBV18 with TRBJ2-3, with TRBD2 as a possible D gene (6 bases). Per germline, CDR1 KGHSH and CDR2 LQKENI. V was shortened by 2 bases and J by 0 bases, with 12 bases between the two germline ends. The CDR3 is 16 residues long. The chain's CDR3 is CASSPTHGTSTDTQYF. For the CDR3, the DNA is TGTGCCAGCTCACCAACTCACGGGACTAGCACAGATACGCAGTATTTT.

V and J are TRBV30 and TRBJ1-4; perhaps TRBD1 as D (6 bases). V was shortened by 2 bases and J by 5 bases, with 15 bases between the two germline ends. Germline-derived CDR1 and CDR2 are GTSNPN and SVGIG (reference sequence). This CDR3 comprises 15 residues. CDR3 region: CAWSPWTVYNEKLFF. CDR3 sequence (DNA): TGTGCCTGGAGTCCCTGGACAGTTTACAATGAAAAACTGTTTTTT.

This clone was observed once. V and J are TRBV6-5 and TRBJ1-2; D might be TRBD1 (5 bases). Per the germline V gene, CDR1 is MNHEY and CDR2 is SVGAGI. This CDR3 has 13 residues. V was shortened by 4 bases and J by 8 bases, with 14 bases between the two germline ends. In DNA, the CDR3 is TGTGCCAGCAGTTTATCAGGGTTCGGAGGCTACACCTTC. Translation: CASSLSGFGGYTF.

V and J are TRBV6-5 and TRBJ1-3; D ambiguous. Germline loops: CDR1 MNHEY, CDR2 SVGAGI. This CDR3 region has 15 residues. With 5 bases removed from V and 0 bases from J, the gap between germline ends came to 11 bases. The CDR3 loop reads CASSPTESSGNTIYF. CDR3 DNA: TGTGCCAGCAGTCCGACGGAGAGCTCTGGAAACACCATATATTTT.

This clone was detected only once. The CDR3 nucleotides read TGCGCCAGCAGTGAGTCGACTTTGGGGCCCCAGCATTTT. Translating gives CASSESTLGPQHF. This chain joins TRBV10-1 and TRBJ1-5, with unresolved D. This CDR3 has 13 residues. V was clipped by 0 bases and J by 9 bases, with 9 bases between them. The germline CDR1 and CDR2 sequences are WNHNN and SYGVQD (reference sequence).

This chain uses TRBV14 with TRBJ2-1; maybe TRBD1 (6 bases). Between the trimmed V and J ends, which lost 1 base and 9 bases, there was a span of 13 bases. The CDR3 length is 14 residues. The germline V gene has CDR1 SGHDN and CDR2 FVKESK. In nucleotides, the CDR3 is TGTGCCAGCAGCCAAGTCCGCTTCAGGGGTGAGCAGTTCTTC. As protein: CASSQVRFRGEQFF.

V gene TRBV7-2 combines with J gene TRBJ2-1; 10 positions agree with TRBD2. The CDR3 is made up of 16 amino acids. Per the germline V gene, CDR1 is SGHTA and CDR2 is FQGNSA. J was trimmed by 5 bases and V by 1 base; bases with no gene match: 5. The chain's CDR3 is CASSLVTSGINNEQFF. CDR3 in DNA: TGTGCCAGCAGCTTAGTCACTAGCGGGATAAACAATGAGCAGTTCTTC.

This CDR3 is CAWSVTWSEQFF. The CDR3 DNA reads as TGTGCCTGGAGTGTCACGTGGAGTGAGCAGTTCTTC. The chain is built from TRBV30 and TRBJ2-1; unclear D gene. Trimming left V 0 bases short and J 9 bases short, with 9 bases between. The CDR3 is 12 residues long. Germline V gene sequence: CDR1 GTSNPN, CDR2 SVGIG (reference sequence).

This rearrangement joins TRBV6-2 or TRBV6-3 to TRBJ2-7; D may be TRBD1 (8 bases). Trimming removed 4 bases from V and 0 bases from J, with 13 bases in between. The CDR3 contains 15 residues. CDR1 and CDR2 (germline): MNHEY, SVGEGT. CDR3 residues: CASSLTGGASYEQYF. In nucleotides, the CDR3 is TGTGCCAGCAGTTTAACAGGGGGGGCCTCCTACGAGCAGTACTTC.

This clone was seen more than once but under ten times. The chain joins TRBV27 to TRBJ2-7, with D possibly TRBD2 on 7 matching bases. The germline V gene encodes CDR1 MNHEY and CDR2 SMNVEV (reference sequence). Trimming removed 4 bases from V and 4 bases from J, with 11 bases in between. This CDR3 is built from 13 residues. The chain's CDR3 is CASSSGRGYEQYF. CDR3 coding DNA: TGTGCCAGCAGTTCAGGGAGGGGGTACGAGCAGTACTTC.

This rearrangement joins TRBV2 to TRBJ1-5; tentatively, D is TRBD1 (5 bases). Looked up from germline, CDR1 is SNHLY and CDR2 is FYNNEI. The CDR3 spans 14 residues. V shed 4 bases and J shed 7 bases, with 14 bases lying between them. The DNA of the CDR3 is TGTGCCAGCAGTGGCTTGTGGGGGGGACAGCCCCAGCATTTT. It is translated as CASSGLWGGQPQHF.

The chain employs TRBV6-5 and TRBJ1-2; 7 nucleotides match TRBD1. This CDR3 is 14 amino acids long. V lost 2 bases and J lost 8; bases outside the gene matches: 8. The germline CDR1 and CDR2 sequences are MNHEY and SVGAGI. CDR3 DNA: TGTGCCAGCAGTTACGGCAGAGGGGGCCTCGGCTACACCTTC. Protein sequence: CASSYGRGGLGYTF.

This clone was seen only a few times. V gene TRBV20-1 combines with J gene TRBJ2-3, with 9 bases identical to TRBD2. Germline V CDR1 and CDR2: DFQATT, SNEGSKA (reference sequence). This CDR3 region has 16 residues. V lost 3 bases to trimming and J lost 2 bases; unmatched junction nucleotides: 9. The CDR3 region is CSASETSGAYTDTQYF. DNA for the CDR3: TGCAGTGCTAGTGAGACTAGCGGTGCTTACACAGATACGCAGTATTTT.

This chain links TRBV2 with TRBJ1-2, with D possibly matching TRBD1 (6 bases). Trimming took 4 bases from V and 3 from J, leaving 12 bases between them. Germline CDR1 is SNHLY and CDR2 is FYNNEI. This CDR3 contains 14 residues. The CDR3 sequence: CASSGRGADYGYTF. CDR3 nucleotide sequence: TGTGCCAGCAGTGGCAGGGGCGCGGACTATGGCTACACCTTC.

This clone was observed once. This rearrangement joins TRBV5-1 to TRBJ2-1; TRBD1 matches at 7 bases. Germline CDR1 is SGHRS and CDR2 is YFSETQ. This CDR3 has 15 amino acids. J lost 5 bases, V lost 2 bases, and 7 bases had no gene match. The CDR3 bases are TGCGCCAGCAGCTTAGACAGGGATCCTCACAATGAGCAGTTCTTC. Amino acids: CASSLDRDPHNEQFF.